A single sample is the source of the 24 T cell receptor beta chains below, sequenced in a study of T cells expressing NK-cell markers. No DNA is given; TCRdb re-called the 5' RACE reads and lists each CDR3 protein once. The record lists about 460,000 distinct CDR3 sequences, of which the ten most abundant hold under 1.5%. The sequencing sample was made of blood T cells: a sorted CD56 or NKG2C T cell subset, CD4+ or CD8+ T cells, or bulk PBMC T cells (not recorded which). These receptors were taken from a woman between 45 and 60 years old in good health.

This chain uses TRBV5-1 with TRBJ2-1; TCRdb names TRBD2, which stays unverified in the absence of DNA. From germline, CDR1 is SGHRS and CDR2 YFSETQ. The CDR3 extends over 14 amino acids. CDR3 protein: CASSPLLAPNEQFF.

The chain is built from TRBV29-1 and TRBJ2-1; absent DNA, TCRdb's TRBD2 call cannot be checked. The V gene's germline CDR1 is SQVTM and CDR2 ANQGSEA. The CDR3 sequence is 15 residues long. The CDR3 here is CSVVEGAVPSDEQFF.

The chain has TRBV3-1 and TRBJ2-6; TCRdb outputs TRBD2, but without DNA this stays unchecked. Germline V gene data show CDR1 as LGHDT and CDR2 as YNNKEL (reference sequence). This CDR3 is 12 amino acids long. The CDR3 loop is CASSQDPLILTF.

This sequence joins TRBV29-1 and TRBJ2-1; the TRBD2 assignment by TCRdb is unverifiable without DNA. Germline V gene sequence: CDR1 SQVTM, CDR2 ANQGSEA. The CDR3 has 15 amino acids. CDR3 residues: CSVVRLARSYNEQFF.

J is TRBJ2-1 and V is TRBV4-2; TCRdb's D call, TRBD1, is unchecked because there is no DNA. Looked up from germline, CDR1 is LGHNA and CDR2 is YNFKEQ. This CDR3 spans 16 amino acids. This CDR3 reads CASSQVGGSGYNEQFF.

The CDR3 region is CSAGEGWSNTEAFF. The chain joins TRBV20-1 to TRBJ1-1. This CDR3 is built from 14 residues. Germline V gene sequence: CDR1 DFQATT, CDR2 SNEGSKA (reference sequence).

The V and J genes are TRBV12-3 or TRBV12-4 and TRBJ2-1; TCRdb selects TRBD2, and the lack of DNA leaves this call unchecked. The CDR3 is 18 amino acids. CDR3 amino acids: CASSLALIGTSVHNEQFF.

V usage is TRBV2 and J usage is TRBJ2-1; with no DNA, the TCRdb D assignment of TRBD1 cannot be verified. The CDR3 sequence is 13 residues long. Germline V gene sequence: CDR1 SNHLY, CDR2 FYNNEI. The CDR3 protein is CASSPGTTNEQFF.

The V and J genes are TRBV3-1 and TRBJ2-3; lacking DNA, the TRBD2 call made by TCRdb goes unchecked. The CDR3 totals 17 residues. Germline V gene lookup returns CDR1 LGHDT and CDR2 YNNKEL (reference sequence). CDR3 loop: CASSQDGAGRLSDTQYF.

CDR3 sequence: CSVEGGGTGNTQYF. The chain recombines TRBV29-1 with TRBJ2-3; TCRdb designates TRBD1, a call that cannot be tested without DNA. Germline loops: CDR1 SQVTM, CDR2 ANQGSEA. There are 14 residues in the CDR3.

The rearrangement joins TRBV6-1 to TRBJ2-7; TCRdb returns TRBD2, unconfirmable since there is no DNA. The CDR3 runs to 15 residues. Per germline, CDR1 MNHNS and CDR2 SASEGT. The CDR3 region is CASSELAGYSYEQYF.

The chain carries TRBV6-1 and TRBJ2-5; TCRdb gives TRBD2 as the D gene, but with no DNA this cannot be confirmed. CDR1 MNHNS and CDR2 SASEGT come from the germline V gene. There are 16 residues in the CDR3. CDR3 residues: CASSASSGRYQETQYF.

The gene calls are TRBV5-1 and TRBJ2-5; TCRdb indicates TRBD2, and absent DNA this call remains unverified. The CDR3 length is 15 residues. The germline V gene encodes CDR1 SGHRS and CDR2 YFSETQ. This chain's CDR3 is CASSLSRSDQETQYF.

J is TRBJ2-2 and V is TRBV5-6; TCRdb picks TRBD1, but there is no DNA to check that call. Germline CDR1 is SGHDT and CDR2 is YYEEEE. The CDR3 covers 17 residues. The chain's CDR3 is CASSSLPDRTNTGELFF.

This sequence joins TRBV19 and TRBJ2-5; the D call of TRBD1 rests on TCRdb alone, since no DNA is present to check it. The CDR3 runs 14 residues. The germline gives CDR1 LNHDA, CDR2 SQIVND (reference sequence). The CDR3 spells CASSATAGDGTQYF.

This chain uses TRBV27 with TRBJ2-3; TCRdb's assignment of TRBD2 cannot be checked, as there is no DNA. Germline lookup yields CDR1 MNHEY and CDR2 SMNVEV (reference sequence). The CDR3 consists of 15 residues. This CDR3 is CASSLSSGAWDTQYF.

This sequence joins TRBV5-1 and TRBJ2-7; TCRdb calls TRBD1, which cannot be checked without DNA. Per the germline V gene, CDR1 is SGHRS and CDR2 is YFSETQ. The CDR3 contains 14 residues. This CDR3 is CASSSSGTTYEQYF.

CDR3 amino acids: CSARDIKEEGSSYGYTF. The chain recombines TRBV20-1 with TRBJ1-2. This CDR3 has 17 residues. CDR1 and CDR2 from the germline V gene are DFQATT and SNEGSKA (reference sequence).

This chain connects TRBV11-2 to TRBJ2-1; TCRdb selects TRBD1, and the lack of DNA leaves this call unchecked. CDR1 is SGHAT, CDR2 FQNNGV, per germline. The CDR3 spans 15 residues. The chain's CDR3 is CASSLGQGAHNEQFF.

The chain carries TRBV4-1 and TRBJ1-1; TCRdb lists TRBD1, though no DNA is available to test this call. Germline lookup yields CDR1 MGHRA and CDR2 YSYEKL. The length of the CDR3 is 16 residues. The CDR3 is CASSLSRQGTSTEAFF.

CDR3 loop: CASSLDRAISEQYF. The rearrangement uses TRBV27 and TRBJ2-7; TCRdb's D call of TRBD1 is untestable without DNA. CDR1 is MNHEY, CDR2 SMNVEV, per germline (reference sequence). This CDR3 comprises 14 residues.

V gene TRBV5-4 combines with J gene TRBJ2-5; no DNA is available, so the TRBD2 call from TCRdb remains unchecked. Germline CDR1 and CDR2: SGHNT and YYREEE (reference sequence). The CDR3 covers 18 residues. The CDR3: CASSLTSGGRGAQETQYF.

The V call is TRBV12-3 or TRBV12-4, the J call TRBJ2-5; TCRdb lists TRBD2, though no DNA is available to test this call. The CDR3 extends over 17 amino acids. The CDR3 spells CASSQTPARARGETQYF.

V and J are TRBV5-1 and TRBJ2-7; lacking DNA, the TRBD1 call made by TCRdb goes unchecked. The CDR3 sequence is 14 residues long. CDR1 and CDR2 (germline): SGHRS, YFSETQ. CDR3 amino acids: CASSQGGSWFEQYF.